The 19 T cell receptor beta chains listed next were all sequenced from one sample in a study of T cells in Graves' hyperthyroidism and ophthalmopathy. Template material for amplifying TCR beta CDR3 regions consisted of RNA transcripts. A set of HTBI primers served as the primers for a first-round RT-PCR of the TCR CDR3. TCRdb ran MiXCR on the multiplex PCR reads and lists one entry per CDR3 protein. The sample contains fewer than 750,000 distinct CDR3 sequences, 14% to 15% of which appear only once. The specimen sequenced was blood. The receptors here all came from a woman aged 40 to 55 with Graves' ophthalmopathy.

The rearrangement joins TRBV6-1 to TRBJ2-2; maybe TRBD1 (6 bases). Between the trimmed V and J ends, which lost 11 bases and 1 base, there was a span of 11 bases. The germline V gene has CDR1 MNHNS and CDR2 SASEGT. The CDR3 runs to 13 residues. The CDR3 nucleotides are TGTGCCGGTCAGGGACAGAACACCGGGGAGCTGTTTTTT. Its protein is CAGQGQNTGELFF.

Ten or more counts support this clonotype. J is TRBJ2-5 and V is TRBV7-9; D unresolved. V was clipped by 8 bases and J by 3 bases, with 13 bases between them. The CDR3 is 13 residues long. Looked up from germline, CDR1 is SEHNR and CDR2 is FQNEAQ (reference sequence). The CDR3 loop is CASSATREETQYF. CDR3 sequence (DNA): TGTGCCAGCTCCGCTACAAGGGAAGAGACCCAGTACTTC.

This rearrangement joins TRBV7-6 to TRBJ2-7, with D tentatively TRBD1 or TRBD2 (6 bases each). The CDR3 is 13 amino acids. The germline V gene encodes CDR1 SGHVS and CDR2 FNYEAQ. Deletions cut 5 bases from V and 3 bases from J, with 11 bases between. This chain's CDR3 is CASSRGGYYEQYF. For the CDR3, the DNA is TGTGCCAGCAGCCGAGGGGGGTACTACGAGCAGTACTTC.

The chain carries TRBV3-1 and TRBJ2-2; D might be TRBD1 (5 bases). Looked up from germline, CDR1 is LGHDT and CDR2 is YNNKEL (reference sequence). The CDR3 runs to 13 residues. The germline V and J ends were trimmed by 3 bases and 9 bases, with 11 bases remaining between them. CDR3 amino acids: CASSQGPGRELFF. CDR3 DNA sequence: TGTGCCAGCAGCCAGGGGCCCGGGCGGGAGCTGTTTTTT.

This clonotype has ten or more counts. CDR3 DNA: TGTGCCATCAGTGATACGGCACGGGAGGAGACCCAGTACTTC. This encodes CAISDTAREETQYF. The rearrangement uses TRBV10-3 and TRBJ2-5; TRBD2 might be the D (6 bases). This CDR3 spans 14 amino acids. Deletions cut 3 bases from V and 5 bases from J, with 13 bases between. From germline, CDR1 is ENHRY and CDR2 SYGVKD.

This clonotype has a count of ten or more. The chain recombines TRBV28 with TRBJ2-4, with a possible D match to TRBD1 (6 bases). Germline loops: CDR1 MDHEN, CDR2 SYDVKM. The germline V and J ends were trimmed by 6 bases and 10 bases, with 19 bases remaining between them. The CDR3 consists of 14 residues. DNA for the CDR3: TGTGCCAGCAGCTCTGGACAGCGAACGACAATTCAGTACTTC. This sequence encodes CASSSGQRTTIQYF.

This clonotype was seen at least ten times. V usage is TRBV12-3 or TRBV12-4 and J usage is TRBJ1-5, with D tentatively TRBD1 (6 bases). The CDR3 totals 14 residues. V was shortened by 2 bases and J by 4 bases, with 9 bases between the two germline ends. The CDR3 loop is CASSLRDTNQPQHF. CDR3 DNA: TGTGCCAGCAGTTTAAGGGACACTAATCAGCCCCAGCATTTT.

This clonotype has a count of ten or more. The chain has TRBV9 and TRBJ2-5, with 7 bases lining up with TRBD2. The CDR3 has 13 amino acids. Per the germline V gene, CDR1 is SGDLS and CDR2 is YYNGEE. V lost 5 bases to trimming and J lost 4 bases; unmatched junction nucleotides: 5. The CDR3 reads CASRPSGGETQYF. The CDR3 nucleotides are TGTGCCAGCAGGCCTTCGGGGGGAGAGACCCAGTACTTC.

The chain links TRBV7-8 to TRBJ1-2, with unresolved D. The germline gives CDR1 SGHVS, CDR2 FQNEAQ. The ends were cut back, 4 bases at V and 0 bases at J, with 6 bases in the middle. CDR3 length: 13 amino acids. CDR3 amino acids: CASSWGTNYGYTF. The CDR3 DNA sequence: TGTGCCAGCAGCTGGGGAACTAACTATGGCTACACCTTC. Combining the CDR3 with reference TRBV7-8 and TRBJ1-2 gives the whole variable domain GAGVSQSPRYKVAKRGQDVALRCDPISGHVSLFWYQQALGQGPEFLTYFQNEAQLDKSGLPSDRFFAERPEGSVSTLKIQRTQQEDSAVYLCASSWGTNYGYTFGSGTRLTVV.

The chain combines TRBV9 with TRBJ2-6, with D possibly TRBD2 on 6 matching bases. Germline loops: CDR1 SGDLS, CDR2 YYNGEE. V was clipped by 4 bases and J by 0 bases, with 14 bases between them. This CDR3 is 17 amino acids long. The DNA for the CDR3 is TGTGCCAGCAGCTTCGGGACTGTAACCTCTGGGGCCAACGTCCTGACTTTC. It specifies CASSFGTVTSGANVLTF.

This clonotype was seen ten or more times. The chain has TRBV7-8 and TRBJ1-1, with D maybe TRBD1 (6 bases). The length of the CDR3 is 14 residues. CDR1 SGHVS and CDR2 FQNEAQ come from the germline V gene. V was pared by 4 bases and J by 2 bases, with 11 bases between. CDR3 sequence: CASSSLGTNTEAFF. As DNA, the CDR3 is TGTGCCAGCAGCTCCCTCGGGACAAACACTGAAGCTTTCTTT.

This clonotype was recorded at least ten times. The chain combines TRBV19 with TRBJ1-1; tentative D call: TRBD1 (6 bases). Germline CDR1 reads LNHDA; CDR2 reads SQIVND (reference sequence). V was pared by 5 bases and J by 2 bases, with 12 bases between. This CDR3 spans 14 amino acids. CDR3 loop: CASSFGGYNTEAFF. CDR3 nucleotide sequence: TGTGCCAGTAGTTTCGGGGGCTACAACACTGAAGCTTTCTTT.

Notes on this clonotype: Given a much more abundant clone one base away, this may be a read error. The chain combines TRBV19 with TRBJ2-7; D tentatively reads TRBD1 or TRBD2 (5 bases each). This CDR3 spans 14 amino acids. Germline V gives CDR1 LNHDA, CDR2 SQIVND (reference sequence). The CDR3 bases are TGTGCCAGTAGTATAGGGGGGAAGGCCTACGGGCAGTACTTC. This encodes CASSIGGKAYGQYF.

This clonotype was detected many times. CDR3 amino acids: CASTSGTYEQYF. In nucleotides, the CDR3 is TGTGCCAGCACTAGCGGTACCTACGAGCAGTACTTC. The chain joins TRBV28 to TRBJ2-7, with TRBD2 matching 7 bases. Per the germline V gene, CDR1 is MDHEN and CDR2 is SYDVKM. J lost 2 bases, V lost 7 bases, and 2 bases had no gene match. The CDR3 is made up of 12 amino acids. The entire variable domain, with the rest obtained from reference TRBV28 and TRBJ2-7, is as follows: DVKVTQSSRYLVKRTGEKVFLECVQDMDHENMFWYRQDPGLGLRLIYFSYDVKMKEKGDIPEGYSVSREKKERFSLILESASTNQTSMYLCASTSGTYEQYFGPGTRLTVT.

This clonotype was detected ten times or more. The gene calls are TRBV20-1 and TRBJ2-7, with 9 bases fitting TRBD1. Germline V lookup: CDR1 DFQATT, CDR2 SNEGSKA (reference sequence). The CDR3 has 13 residues. Trimming at V came to 6 bases and at J to 4 bases, leaving 7 bases not matched to a gene. The CDR3 region is CSAPGTGSYEQYF. The CDR3 DNA follows: TGCAGTGCCCCCGGGACAGGGTCGTACGAGCAGTACTTC.

This clonotype was counted many times. J is TRBJ1-5 and V is TRBV7-9, with D hard to call. The CDR3 is made up of 14 amino acids. V lost 5 bases and J 3 bases, leaving 11 bases between the germline ends. Germline V CDR1 and CDR2: SEHNR, FQNEAQ (reference sequence). The CDR3 loop reads CASSRDFTNQPQHF. DNA for the CDR3: TGTGCCAGCAGCAGGGATTTTACCAATCAGCCCCAGCATTTT.

The chain is built from TRBV7-6 and TRBJ2-2; D uncertain. CDR3 size: 14 residues. Between the trimmed V and J ends, which lost 3 bases and 4 bases, there was a span of 9 bases. Germline CDR1 reads SGHVS; CDR2 reads FNYEAQ. In DNA form, the CDR3 reads TGTGCCAGCAGCTTTACTTTTACCACCGGGGAGCTGTTTTTT. Amino acids: CASSFTFTTGELFF. Looking up the rest from reference TRBV7-6 and TRBJ2-2 gives the full variable domain: GAGVSQSPRYKVTKRGQDVALRCDPISGHVSLYWYRQALGQGPEFLTYFNYEAQQDKSGLPNDRFSAERPEGSISTLTIQRTEQRDSAMYRCASSFTFTTGELFFGEGSRLTVL.

The DNA for the CDR3 is TGTGCCAGCAGTTCTCTTGAAAGGACTAGCGGGAGGACAGGCACCGGGGAGCTGTTTTTT. Translation: CASSSLERTSGRTGTGELFF. This sequence joins TRBV6-2 or TRBV6-3 and TRBJ2-2; TRBD2 matches at 14 bases. Germline V gene data show CDR1 as MNHEY and CDR2 as SVGEGT. V gave up 4 bases and J gave up 4 bases; unmatched junction bases: 14. CDR3 size: 20 residues.

This clonotype was counted at least ten times. This chain uses TRBV20-1 with TRBJ1-2; D ambiguous. CDR1 is DFQATT and CDR2 is SNEGSKA in the germline V gene (reference sequence). The CDR3 sequence is 13 residues long. The germline V and J ends were trimmed by 1 base and 1 base, with 7 bases remaining between them. CDR3 protein: CSARVADNYGYTF. CDR3 coding DNA: TGCAGTGCTAGAGTGGCAGATAACTATGGCTACACCTTC.